The source of this TCR beta chain is a study of blood T cell repertoires in COVID-19 (TCRdb year 2020). Turning to the overall study: Collaborator samples came from the United States, Italy and Spain and covered acute and convalescent phases of COVID-19. The material from the prospective study consisted of cDNA or gDNA derived from T cells, B-cell-depleted T cells, or PBMCs. The dataset comprised deeply sampled blood TCRbeta repertoires from subjects exposed to, actively infected with, or recovered from COVID-19. A freely available public database, intended as a resource for researchers studying the immune response to SARS-CoV-2, is where the repertoires were released. The samples were drawn from the first 160 participants of the ongoing ImmuneRACE study and from 1,254 subjects provided by 6 global collaborators. Sample metadata almost always included a de-identified subject ID, COVID-19 status, age in years and sex. HLA class I and class II types, where available, came from metadata supplied by the sample provider rather than from assay-based typing. Study-level results and caveats: The amount of clinical and demographic metadata varied by source and participant and was provided uncurated.

V sheds 4 bases and J sheds 4 bases, leaving 18 bases between their ends. Via the germline V gene, CDR1 is SGHTS and CDR2 YDEGEE. From the cysteine up to the phenylalanine, the CDR3 has a length of 16 residues. Only CDR3 DNA remains: 48 bases, in frame from the first base. In the prospective study, participants were about 18 to 90 years old, resided in fewer than 25 geographic areas of the United States, and were enrolled through a virtual design. In the prospective study, participants were assigned to cohorts based on the clinical history participants reported in a screening survey and a study questionnaire. In the prospective study, mobile phlebotomists collected whole blood, serum and a nasopharyngeal or oropharyngeal swab from each participant. Participants in the prospective study had the option to provide additional blood draws and questionnaires over a roughly 2-month period. Before DNA extraction, blood samples from the prospective study were shipped at room temperature or frozen.

TCRbeta CDR3 regions were amplified from genomic DNA by means of the immunoSEQ Assay, a bias-controlled multiplex PCR. As for the authors' bioinformatics: The number of nucleated cells in each sample was estimated from the amplification of reference gene primers within the assay. To quantify the absolute abundance of each unique TCRbeta CDR3 rearrangement, sequence reads were collapsed and filtered. Productive Simpson clonality was computed per sample as the square root of Simpson's diversity index over productive rearrangements. Not all clones reach the TCRdb copy of this immuneACCESS table, which keeps in-frame sequences only. Checked studies attribute under half of the gap to unresolved V genes and leave the rest unexplained. That table is the source of V, J and clone size, and D and trimming were worked out from the DNA. The sample includes about 160,000 clones, with over 70% observed a single time. About 5.7% of the sample comes from the top ten.

This clone was counted between two and nine times. The specificity of this receptor is unknown. There are no base qualities to consult, and no much larger clone falls within one base. Input material: PBMCs or T cells enriched from blood (not recorded which). This sequence originates from a woman aged 40 to 55 with acute COVID-19. This chain is built from TRBV5-8 and TRBJ1-3; TRBD1 might be the D gene, on 6 matching bases. The bases read TGTGCCAGCAGCCACACCCAGGGACATGGCGGAAACACCATATATTTT. Its amino acids are CASSHTQGHGGNTIYF.